This TCR beta chain was sequenced during a study of spatial heterogeneity in lung cancer. Study observations and caveats: For expanded intratumoral alpha and beta TCRs, counts tracked tumor mutation counts.

In its sample, this clonotype was seen many times. The antigen remains unidentified. The time point was: sample taken at primary tumor resection. The CDR3 sequence is 14 residues long. CDR1 is SGHKS, CDR2 YYEKEE, per germline (reference sequence). Trimming took off 4 bases at V and 5 bases at J, with 15 bases between the two ends. Using its own MiXCR run on the 5' RACE reads, TCRdb lists one record per CDR3 protein. The sample consists of 20,000 or so distinct CDR3 sequences, about 6.3% of them appearing once. The chain carries TRBV5-5 and TRBJ1-1; D unclear. This clonotype was obtained from a female donor with early-stage non-small cell lung cancer. The sample in question was lung tumor tissue, obtained at surgery. In nucleotides, the CDR3 is TGTGCCAGCAGCCCGTCCCCGAAGGGTACTGAAGCTTTCTTT. The encoded protein is CASSPSPKGTEAFF.